Presented here are 20 T cell receptor beta chains from one specimen sequenced in a study of metastatic and nonmetastatic thyroid tumors. TCRdb reprocessed the PCR reads via MiXCR. The table lists 20,000 to 30,000 clones, 13% of them singletons. Patients had received no treatment of any kind before thyroid surgery. Sequencing input: blood. Receptors originate from a female donor with papillary thyroid cancer or a benign thyroid nodule (not recorded which). Some clones in this sample may be carry-over from other donors' samples.

This clone was counted many times. The chain has TRBV10-3 and TRBJ2-3; 12 bases line up with TRBD1. Germline-derived CDR1 and CDR2 are ENHRY and SYGVKD. The CDR3 is 16 amino acids. V shed 8 bases, J shed 2 bases, and the junction held 8 bases outside the gene matches. CDR3 DNA sequence: TGTGCCATCCGTCCGGGACAGGGGGCCGCCACAGATACGCAGTATTTT. This translates into CAIRPGQGAATDTQYF.

There are many counts of this clone. Without the conserved terminal phenylalanine or tryptophan, this CDR3 likely stems from a read error. The DNA is omitted, as the CDR3 cannot be located on it reliably, and the CDR3 follows TCRdb's listing. The chain combines TRBV7-6 with TRBJ2-5; the D call of TRBD1 is as the table states it, not checked on the DNA. From its first to its last residue, the CDR3 has 9 amino acids. Per germline, CDR1 SGHVS and CDR2 FNYEAQ. The CDR3 here is CASSSTHRT.

This clone was seen many times. The chain links TRBV28 to TRBJ2-1; 8 bases line up with TRBD2. The germline V gene encodes CDR1 MDHEN and CDR2 SYDVKM. Trimming at V came to 3 bases and at J to 6 bases, leaving 4 bases not matched to a gene. This CDR3 comprises 14 residues. DNA of the CDR3: TGTGCCAGCAGTTTGCTTGGGACTAGCAATGAGCAGTTCTTC. Translation gives CASSLLGTSNEQFF.

At least ten counts were recorded for this clone. This rearrangement joins TRBV18 to TRBJ1-1; TRBD1 agrees at 8 bases. The CDR3 has 15 amino acids. J lost 0 bases, V lost 6 bases, and 6 bases had no gene match. CDR1 KGHSH and CDR2 LQKENI come from the germline V gene. The chain's CDR3 is CASSPGQALNTEAFF. CDR3 sequence (DNA): TGTGCCAGCTCGCCGGGACAGGCATTGAACACTGAAGCTTTCTTT.

This clone was counted a few times. V usage is TRBV12-3 or TRBV12-4 and J usage is TRBJ2-7; 10 positions match TRBD1. Germline trimming cut 6 bases from V and 4 bases from J; bases unmatched to any gene: 6. The CDR3 covers 14 residues. DNA of the CDR3: TGTGCCAGCAGGGCGACAGGGGGCGAATACGAGCAGTACTTC. Translation gives CASRATGGEYEQYF.

This clone was observed a few times. The CDR3 sequence: CASSDPPGEETEAFF. CDR3 DNA sequence: TGTGCCAGCAGTGACCCCCCAGGGGAGGAGACTGAAGCTTTCTTT. This chain joins TRBV6-9 and TRBJ1-1; TRBD1 is a possible D gene (6 bases). Trimming removed 5 bases at V and 5 bases at J, with 18 bases between. Germline-derived CDR1 and CDR2 are MNHGY and SVAAGI. The CDR3 length is 15 residues.

In its sample, this clone was seen many times. The chain employs TRBV9 and TRBJ1-4; D is perhaps TRBD1 (5 bases). This CDR3 spans 16 amino acids. Germline V gene data show CDR1 as SGDLS and CDR2 as YYNGEE. Trimming stripped 3 bases from V and 10 bases from J, with 22 bases between. The CDR3 reads CASSGETGGVPAKLFF. The CDR3 DNA follows: TGTGCCAGCAGCGGAGAGACGGGGGGAGTTCCAGCAAAACTGTTTTTT.

This clone has ten or more counts. This chain uses TRBV10-3 with TRBJ2-7; 10 nucleotides align to TRBD2. Germline V gene data show CDR1 as ENHRY and CDR2 as SYGVKD. J lost 3 bases, V lost 5 bases, and 4 bases had no gene match. There are 14 residues in the CDR3. The CDR3 loop reads CAISLQREGYEQYF. The CDR3 DNA follows: TGTGCCATCAGTCTCCAGCGGGAGGGCTACGAGCAGTACTTC.

This clone occurred many times. V and J are TRBV7-2 and TRBJ2-3, with TRBD2 identical over 12 bases. From germline, CDR1 is SGHTA and CDR2 FQGNSA. Trimming cost V 1 base and J 5 bases; bases outside gene matches: 4. CDR3 length: 16 amino acids. The DNA of the CDR3 is TGTGCCAGCAGCTTAGGGCTAGCGGGAGGGGGAGATACGCAGTATTTT. Translated: CASSLGLAGGGDTQYF. Full variable domain (outside the CDR3, taken from reference TRBV7-2 and TRBJ2-3): GAGVSQSPSNKVTEKGKDVELRCDPISGHTALYWYRQSLGQGLEFLIYFQGNSAPDKSGLPSDRFSAERTGGSVSTLTIQRTQQEDSAVYLCASSLGLAGGGDTQYFGPGTRLTVL.

The chain has TRBV20-1 and TRBJ1-2; D possibly corresponds to TRBD1 (5 bases). Per germline, CDR1 DFQATT and CDR2 SNEGSKA (reference sequence). This CDR3 comprises 16 residues. V lost 0 bases to trimming and J lost 4 bases, with 18 bases between them. In DNA form, the CDR3 reads TGCAGTGCTAGAGATCGGGGCAGGCCGGCGGTCTATGGCTACACCTTC. It encodes CSARDRGRPAVYGYTF.

There are a few counts of this clone. This sequence may be a read error, since a much larger clone differs from it by one base. The rearrangement joins TRBV29-1 to TRBJ2-7, with D perhaps matching TRBD2 (5 bases). In germline, CDR1 is SQVTM, CDR2 ANQGSEA. Trimming removed 3 bases from V and 12 bases from J, with 15 bases in between. There are 11 residues in the CDR3. The CDR3, as DNA: TGCAGCGTTGAGACTAACGGGAACGTGTACTTC. Encoded protein: CSVETNGNVYF.

In the case of this clone: At one boundary the junction diverges from the germline segment, which might be a read error. The V gene is TRBV9, the J gene TRBJ2-1; 8 bases align to TRBD2. There are 15 residues in the CDR3. From germline, CDR1 is SGDLS and CDR2 YYNGEE. The DNA of the CDR3 is TGTTCCAGCAGCGTGGGAGCGGGAGTAGCAAATGAGCAGTTCTTC. This encodes CSSSVGAGVANEQFF.

By sample share, this clone is medium-sized. The sample holds other DNA sequences that translate to the same CDR3. CDR3 nucleotide sequence: TGTGCCAGCAGTGACTCTAGCACCGGGGAGCTGTTTTTT. Translating gives CASSDSSTGELFF. V gene TRBV6-4 combines with J gene TRBJ2-2; D not certain. V lost 0 bases and J 4 bases, leaving 3 bases between the germline ends. Per germline, CDR1 MRHNA and CDR2 SNTAGT. The length of the CDR3 is 13 residues.

This clone was seen only once. The rearrangement uses TRBV30 and TRBJ2-3; TRBD2 agrees at 12 bases. CDR3 size: 16 residues. Germline CDR1 is GTSNPN and CDR2 is SVGIG (reference sequence). V lost 0 bases, J lost 12 bases, and 13 bases stayed unmatched. CDR3 sequence: CAWSVGTSGLQETQYF. CDR3 in DNA: TGTGCCTGGAGTGTCGGGACTAGCGGGCTACAAGAGACCCAGTATTTT. Based on the CDR3 plus reference TRBV30 and TRBJ2-3, the full variable domain is SQTIHQWPATLVQPVGSPLSLECTVEGTSNPNLYWYRQAAGRGLQLLFYSVGIGQISSEVPQNLSASRPQDRQFILSSKKLLLSDSGFYLCAWSVGTSGLQETQYFGPGTRLTVL.

This clone was recorded a few times. The rearrangement joins TRBV19 to TRBJ1-5; possibly TRBD1 for D (5 bases). The germline V gene has CDR1 LNHDA and CDR2 SQIVND (reference sequence). With 1 base removed from V and 3 bases from J, the gap between germline ends came to 10 bases. This CDR3 region has 15 residues. The CDR3 DNA reads as TGTGCCAGTAGTATAGGGACGGACATCAATCAGCCCCAGCATTTT. It specifies CASSIGTDINQPQHF.

This clone occurred many times. At one end the junction does not follow the germline gene, possibly because of a read error. V and J are TRBV5-6 and TRBJ2-7, with TRBD2 matching 10 bases. From germline, CDR1 is SGHDT and CDR2 YYEEEE. This CDR3 comprises 11 residues. DNA for the CDR3: TGTGCCAGCAGCTTGGGGACTAGCGGAGCCTTC. This gives the protein CASSLGTSGAF.

This clone was recorded at least ten times. With a much larger clone just one base away, this may be a read error. Because it lacks the conserved phenylalanine or tryptophan at the end, this CDR3 is likely a read error. The chain is built from TRBV12-3 or TRBV12-4 and TRBJ1-2; a possible D gene is TRBD1 (5 bases). This CDR3 spans 13 amino acids. V was cut by 8 bases and J by 5 bases, with 15 bases left in between. CDR3 sequence (DNA): TGTGCCAGCGCCCGGGGCCTCCAGTATGGCTACACCTCC. Translated: CASARGLQYGYTS.

This clone showed up many times. The chain recombines TRBV7-2 with TRBJ2-3; D is uncertain. This CDR3 is 16 amino acids long. Germline assignment: CDR1 SGHTA and CDR2 FQGNSA. Trimming cost V 5 bases and J 0 bases, with 15 bases left between them. CDR3 nucleotide sequence: TGTGCCAGCAGCGCAAGGGCTGACGGTAGCACAGATACGCAGTATTTT. Translating it yields CASSARADGSTDTQYF.

The table lists this clone with many counts. V gene TRBV6-5 combines with J gene TRBJ1-1; D not resolved. The germline gives CDR1 MNHEY, CDR2 SVGAGI. Trimming shortened V by 0 bases and J by 2 bases, and 7 bases separated the two germline ends. The CDR3 length is 14 residues. The CDR3 is CASSYSGINTEAFF. The CDR3 DNA reads TGTGCCAGCAGTTACTCCGGCATCAACACTGAAGCTTTCTTT.

The table lists this clone with many counts. The CDR3 protein is CASSEREGSYNEQFF. For the CDR3, the DNA is TGTGCCAGCAGTGAGCGGGAAGGCTCCTACAATGAGCAGTTCTTC. This chain joins TRBV6-4 and TRBJ2-1, with a tentative D call TRBD2 (6 bases). Germline CDR1 reads MRHNA; CDR2 reads SNTAGT. The CDR3 loop spans 15 amino acids. The germline V and J ends were trimmed by 3 bases and 0 bases, with 9 bases remaining between them.